The next 21 T cell receptor beta chains were all read from a single sample in a study of shared clonotypes between healthy human individuals. Measured with immunoSEQ multiplex PCR; TCRdb has only the in-frame clones, and not every one. This sample has roughly 120,000 clones, with around two thirds found just once. The material sequenced was memory CD8+ T cells sorted from blood. The sample's subset: CD45RO+ cells pooled with CCR7-negative TemRA cells. These receptors were taken from a woman aged 25 to 39 in good health.

The gene calls are TRBV5-4 and TRBJ1-6, with D unclear. The germline CDR1 and CDR2 sequences are SGHNT and YYREEE (reference sequence). The CDR3 spans 12 residues. Between the trimmed V and J ends, which lost 3 bases and 14 bases, there was a span of 12 bases. CDR3 protein: CASSSLGESLHF. CDR3 sequence (DNA): TGTGCCAGCAGCTCCCTCGGGGAGTCCCTCCACTTT.

The chain couples TRBV25-1 to TRBJ2-7; 8 nucleotides align to TRBD2. V lost 2 bases, J lost 0 bases, and 6 bases stayed unmatched. Per germline, CDR1 MGHDK and CDR2 SYGVNS. The CDR3 loop spans 16 amino acids. The CDR3 DNA reads as TGTGCCAGCAGTGAACCTAGCGGGCTTAGCTCCTACGAGCAGTACTTC. Translated: CASSEPSGLSSYEQYF.

This clone was seen a handful of times. The gene calls are TRBV14 and TRBJ2-2, with D possibly being TRBD1 (5 bases). The CDR3 totals 17 residues. Germline V gene data show CDR1 as SGHDN and CDR2 as FVKESK. V lost 4 bases and J 2 bases, leaving 17 bases between the germline ends. The CDR3 protein is CASSLLKGQGNTGELFF. The CDR3 DNA reads TGTGCCAGCAGCCTCTTAAAGGGGCAGGGTAACACCGGGGAGCTGTTTTTT.

The chain is built from TRBV15 and TRBJ2-7, with unresolved D. The ends were cut back, 4 bases at V and 3 bases at J, with 7 bases in the middle. CDR1 and CDR2 (germline): LNHNV, YYDKDF (reference sequence). CDR3 length equals 12 residues. The CDR3 reads CATSNRNYEQYF. The CDR3 DNA follows: TGTGCCACCAGCAATCGGAACTACGAGCAGTACTTC.

The genes are TRBV2 and TRBJ2-3; D is unclear. Looked up from germline, CDR1 is SNHLY and CDR2 is FYNNEI. CDR3 length equals 13 residues. V was shortened by 8 bases and J by 2 bases, with 11 bases between the two germline ends. CDR3 amino acids: CASVGANTDTQYF. CDR3 sequence (DNA): TGTGCCAGCGTCGGCGCGAACACAGATACGCAGTATTTT. Full variable domain (outside the CDR3, taken from reference TRBV2 and TRBJ2-3): EPEVTQTPSHQVTQMGQEVILRCVPISNHLYFYWYRQILGQKVEFLVSFYNNEISEKSEIFDDQFSVERPDGSNFTLKIRSTKLEDSAMYFCASVGANTDTQYFGPGTRLTVL.

This chain connects TRBV6-5 to TRBJ2-7; D not certain. The length of the CDR3 is 14 residues. The V gene's germline CDR1 is MNHEY and CDR2 SVGAGI. Trimming took 6 bases from V and 3 from J, leaving 15 bases between them. The DNA for the CDR3 is TGTGCCAGCAGCCGCAAACTATCTCACTACGAGCAGTACTTC. Translating it yields CASSRKLSHYEQYF.

The rearrangement links TRBV2 to TRBJ2-1; 8 nucleotides agree with TRBD1. The CDR3 runs to 13 residues. Germline CDR1 reads SNHLY; CDR2 reads FYNNEI. V was clipped by 7 bases and J by 2 bases; unmatched bases: 1. Written as DNA, the CDR3 is TGTGCCAGCAACAGGGGGACCTACAATGAGCAGTTCTTC. Protein sequence: CASNRGTYNEQFF.

This chain links TRBV27 with TRBJ1-1; D remains unclear. Germline V gene data show CDR1 as MNHEY and CDR2 as SMNVEV (reference sequence). With 1 base removed from V and 6 bases from J, the gap between germline ends came to 12 bases. This CDR3 comprises 14 residues. CDR3 coding DNA: TGTGCCAGCAGTTTATATAGGGAAGGCGCTGAAGCTTTCTTT. Residues: CASSLYREGAEAFF.

This sequence joins TRBV7-2 and TRBJ2-6; D is unresolved. The germline gives CDR1 SGHTA, CDR2 FQGNSA. Trimming stripped 5 bases from V and 5 bases from J, with 22 bases between. The CDR3 runs 18 residues. The CDR3: CASSKVGRRQSRANVLTF. As DNA, the CDR3 is TGTGCCAGCAGCAAAGTAGGCAGACGACAAAGTCGGGCCAACGTCCTGACTTTC.

This clone occurred many times. This sequence joins TRBV5-4 and TRBJ2-7; TRBD2 agrees at 10 bases. Germline assignment: CDR1 SGHNT and CDR2 YYREEE (reference sequence). This CDR3 is 15 amino acids long. The ends lost 5 bases at V and 2 bases at J; junction bases unmatched: 7. The CDR3 DNA is TGTGCCAGCAGGCCAGGGACTAGCGCTACCTACGAGCAGTACTTC. Translating it yields CASRPGTSATYEQYF.

This chain links TRBV2 with TRBJ2-7, with D maybe TRBD2 (6 bases). The CDR3 has 14 amino acids. Germline values: CDR1 SNHLY, CDR2 FYNNEI. V lost 10 bases to trimming and J lost 3 bases, with 19 bases between them. The CDR3 nucleotides are TGTGCCAACACGCTAGGAGGGTCCGTCTACGAGCAGTACTTC. Encoded protein: CANTLGGSVYEQYF.

The genes are TRBV27 and TRBJ2-5; TRBD1 matches at 7 bases. Germline V gene lookup returns CDR1 MNHEY and CDR2 SMNVEV (reference sequence). With V trimmed by 6 bases and J by 5 bases, 6 bases remained unmatched. The CDR3 has 13 amino acids. CDR3 region: CASRRTGLETQYF. The CDR3 DNA reads TGTGCCAGCAGGCGGACAGGTCTGGAGACCCAGTACTTC.

This chain connects TRBV7-9 to TRBJ1-4; D might be TRBD1 (5 bases). The CDR3 is made up of 15 amino acids. Germline CDR1 reads SEHNR; CDR2 reads FQNEAQ (reference sequence). With 4 bases removed from V and 4 bases from J, the gap between germline ends came to 13 bases. CDR3 bases: TGTGCCAGCAGCTGGGGGGTCGGAGGTAATGAAAAACTGTTTTTT. The encoded protein is CASSWGVGGNEKLFF.

The chain recombines TRBV2 with TRBJ1-2; D gene unclear. Trimming took 6 bases from V and 4 from J, leaving 12 bases between them. The CDR3 spans 13 residues. From germline, CDR1 is SNHLY and CDR2 FYNNEI. The CDR3 sequence: CASRVPEPYGYTF. The CDR3, as DNA: TGTGCCAGCAGAGTACCGGAGCCCTATGGCTACACCTTC.

The chain carries TRBV2 and TRBJ2-1; TRBD2 aligns across 7 bases. The trim removed 8 bases at V and 4 bases at J, leaving 11 bases unmatched. CDR1 is SNHLY and CDR2 is FYNNEI in the germline V gene. The CDR3 totals 15 residues. CDR3 protein: CASFGTTDRYNEQFF. The DNA for the CDR3 is TGTGCCAGCTTCGGGACTACTGATAGATACAATGAGCAGTTCTTC.

This clone was seen ten or more times. V is TRBV5-6 and J is TRBJ2-5; D is unclear. The CDR3 consists of 14 residues. Germline CDR1 and CDR2: SGHDT and YYEEEE. Trimming took off 0 bases at V and 6 bases at J, with 12 bases between the two ends. CDR3 in amino acids: CASSLARPHQTQYF. CDR3 nucleotides: TGTGCCAGCAGCTTGGCCAGACCACATCAGACCCAGTACTTC.

V usage is TRBV13 and J usage is TRBJ2-5; the match to TRBD1 covers 8 bases. Germline-derived CDR1 and CDR2 are PRHDT and FYEKMQ (reference sequence). V was pared by 3 bases and J by 1 base, with 4 bases of the junction left unmatched. The CDR3 length is 15 residues. The CDR3 sequence is CASSLRQGRQETQYF. In nucleotides, the CDR3 is TGTGCCAGCAGCTTGAGACAGGGGCGCCAAGAGACCCAGTACTTC.

The rearrangement links TRBV7-2 to TRBJ2-7, with 8 bases fitting TRBD2. Germline V CDR1 and CDR2: SGHTA, FQGNSA. The CDR3 runs to 16 residues. The V segment lost 4 bases and the J segment 2 bases; nucleotides outside the gene matches: 10. CDR3 sequence reads: CASSSQRLAGPYEQYF. The CDR3, as DNA: TGTGCCAGCAGCTCCCAGCGGCTAGCGGGCCCCTACGAGCAGTACTTC.

The rearrangement joins TRBV19 to TRBJ1-1; TRBD1 might be the D (6 bases). V dropped 5 bases and J dropped 0 bases, with 10 bases sitting between them. The V gene's germline CDR1 is LNHDA and CDR2 SQIVND (reference sequence). The CDR3 consists of 14 residues. This CDR3 is CASSWGGVNTEAFF. The CDR3 coding sequence is TGTGCCAGTAGTTGGGGGGGCGTGAACACTGAAGCTTTCTTT.

V is TRBV29-1 and J is TRBJ2-1; D is unresolved. The CDR3 covers 14 residues. The germline CDR1 and CDR2 sequences are SQVTM and ANQGSEA. V gave up 0 bases and J gave up 5 bases, with 11 bases separating them. CDR3 coding DNA: TGCAGCGTTGAAGATCTTTGGGTCCACAATGAGCAGTTCTTC. It encodes CSVEDLWVHNEQFF.

V is TRBV6-5 and J is TRBJ1-2, with a possible D match to TRBD1 (6 bases). CDR3 length: 13 residues. In germline, CDR1 is MNHEY, CDR2 SVGAGI. The ends were cut back, 7 bases at V and 5 bases at J, with 14 bases in the middle. CDR3 DNA sequence: TGTGCCAGCACCCCGGGGGGGCGGTATGGCTACACCTTC. Protein: CASTPGGRYGYTF.